The T cell receptor (beta chain) described here comes from a study of PD-1 blockade in classical Hodgkin lymphoma. Germline V CDR1 and CDR2: SGHAT, FQNNGV. With V trimmed by 5 bases and J by 7 bases, 7 bases remained unmatched. CDR3 length equals 14 residues. Some clones are missing from TCRdb's copy, which holds only in-frame ones; the method was immunoSEQ multiplex PCR. The data show around 31,000 clones, roughly 90% seen once. Time point given: newly diagnosed, previously untreated cHL patient sample. Magnetic negative selection purified CD4+ T cells from thawed PBMCs. The source material was CD4+ T cells from blood. The TCR comes from a human donor with classical Hodgkin lymphoma. The V call is TRBV11-2, the J call TRBJ2-1; 8 bases map to TRBD2. The CDR3 sequence: CASSQAGVWNEQFF. DNA of the CDR3: TGTGCCAGCAGCCAAGCGGGAGTCTGGAATGAGCAGTTCTTC.